This TCR beta chain was sequenced during a study of beta chain features in type 1 diabetes. The single heparinised draw taken from each donor contained around 100 mL of blood on average. In regard to this clone: What it binds is not known.

Regarding the study as a whole: Type 1 diabetes patients showed a moderate but significant shortening of TCRB CDR3s in all four CD4+ subsets. Across patients, naive, central memory and Treg TCRB repertoires exhibited apparently greater similarity than was observed across healthy donors.

The germline gives CDR1 SGDLS, CDR2 YYNGEE. V lost 0 bases, J lost 3 bases, and 12 bases lay in between. CDR3 size: 15 residues. Expressed TCRB transcripts got sequenced, as all isolated RNA was reverse transcribed. The assay was immunoSEQ multiplex PCR, and TCRdb's table has in-frame clones only and misses some. This table holds 600,000 to 650,000 clones, roughly 15% found once. The chain combines TRBV9 with TRBJ1-2, with D possibly TRBD1 on 5 matching bases. Sequenced material: naive CD4+ T cells from blood. The origin of this receptor is a young man in good health. In nucleotides, the CDR3 is TGTGCCAGCAGCGTAGAGGGAGGGGCGGACTATGGCTACACCTTC. This encodes CASSVEGGADYGYTF.